This TCR beta chain emerged from a study of T-cell reconstitution after alpha-beta-depleted transplantation in children. Germline CDR1 SGHRS, CDR2 YFSETQ. This CDR3 is 14 amino acids long. V gave up 3 bases and J gave up 4 bases, with 12 bases separating them. The TCRbeta library incorporated unique molecular identifiers. A single record per CDR3 protein comes from TCRdb applying MiXCR to the PCR reads. The sample contains about 400,000 distinct CDR3 sequences, about an eighth of which appear only once. This clonotype has a count of ten or more. The specimen was PBMCs, collected from the stem cell graft. The chain combines TRBV5-1 with TRBJ2-3; unclear D gene. This receptor was identified in a human donor who donated a stem cell graft to a child with Fanconi anemia. As DNA, the CDR3 is TGCGCCAGCAGCTCGACGGACGGGTCAGATACGCAGTATTTT. Translation gives CASSSTDGSDTQYF.